This is a list of T cell receptor beta chains from one sample in a study of shared clonotypes between healthy human individuals. Clones were read by immunoSEQ multiplex PCR, and TCRdb kept only the in-frame ones, dropping some. The table has roughly 1,800,000 clones, less than 95% seen once; the top ten hold 1.2%. The specimen sequenced was naive CD8+ T cells sorted from blood. Receptor source: a man younger than 35 in good health. Each CDR3 is given with its conserved first and last residue. D genes are given only for firm matches. Some rows mark clone size as missing; the rest say once, few, many or name a class of expanded clone.

v_gene,j_gene,d_gene,abundance,CDR3aa,CDR3nt
TRBV27,TRBJ1-6,NA,NA,CASSWGGRISSYNSPLHF,TGTGCCAGCAGTTGGGGGGGCCGAATCAGCTCCTATAATTCACCCCTCCACTTT
TRBV10-2,TRBJ2-7,NA,NA,CASSESGARGAYEQYF,TGCGCCAGCAGTGAGTCGGGGGCCCGAGGGGCCTACGAGCAGTACTTC
TRBV7-8,TRBJ2-7,NA,NA,CASSDPTWEDVSYEQYF,TGTGCCAGCAGCGACCCCACTTGGGAGGATGTCTCCTACGAGCAGTACTTC
TRBV10-1,TRBJ2-5,NA,NA,CASSSTLDRQETQYF,TGCGCCAGCAGTTCGACCTTAGACAGGCAAGAGACCCAGTACTTC
TRBV11-2,TRBJ2-7,NA,NA,CASSLAQGYYEQYF,TGTGCCAGCAGCTTAGCACAGGGCTACTACGAGCAGTACTTC
TRBV28,TRBJ1-4,NA,NA,CASTRRAVRWNNSNEKLFF,TGTGCCAGCACCCGCCGTGCAGTGAGATGGAATAACTCGAATGAAAAACTGTTTTTT
TRBV7-2,TRBJ2-1,TRBD1,NA,CASRGTAYNEQFF,TGTGCCAGCAGGGGGACAGCATACAATGAGCAGTTCTTC
TRBV15,TRBJ1-5,NA,NA,CATSRASLTSQPQHF,TGTGCCACCAGCAGAGCCAGCCTGACCAGTCAGCCCCAGCATTTT
TRBV2,TRBJ2-1,TRBD2,NA,CASSWGGSSYNEQFF,TGTGCCAGCAGCTGGGGGGGAAGCTCCTACAATGAGCAGTTCTTC
TRBV5-8,TRBJ2-5,TRBD2,NA,CASSLVGGAVETQYF,TGTGCCAGCAGCTTGGTCGGGGGGGCCGTGGAGACCCAGTACTTC
TRBV4-1,TRBJ1-1,TRBD1,NA,CASSSRQGATEAFF,TGCGCCAGCAGTAGTAGACAGGGGGCCACTGAAGCTTTCTTT
TRBV28,TRBJ1-1,TRBD1,NA,CASEFQGTGGTEAFF,TGTGCCAGCGAATTTCAAGGGACAGGGGGCACTGAAGCTTTCTTT
TRBV9,TRBJ1-3,NA,once,CASSDSGHGKDGNTIYF,TGTGCCAGCAGCGACTCTGGACACGGAAAAGATGGAAACACCATATATTTT
TRBV29-1,TRBJ2-7,TRBD2,NA,CSVEAPSETSGTYEQYF,TGCAGCGTTGAAGCCCCCTCGGAGACTAGCGGTACCTACGAGCAGTACTTC
TRBV7-9,TRBJ1-1,NA,NA,CASSLTWGIEGEAFF,TGTGCCAGCAGCCTGACGTGGGGGATTGAGGGTGAAGCTTTCTTT
TRBV2,TRBJ1-6,NA,NA,CASSEGGAYNSPLHF,TGTGCCAGCAGTGAAGGAGGGGCGTATAATTCACCCCTCCACTTT
TRBV9,TRBJ2-7,NA,NA,CASSEGVLNSYEQYF,TGTGCCAGCAGCGAAGGGGTCCTAAACTCTTACGAGCAGTACTTC
TRBV6-5,TRBJ2-5,NA,NA,CASSQTRLEETQYF,TGTGCCAGCAGTCAAACCAGGTTGGAGGAGACCCAGTACTTC
TRBV6-1,TRBJ1-2,NA,NA,CASSDNPEALLHYGYTF,TGTGCCAGCAGTGACAACCCAGAGGCCCTACTACACTATGGCTACACCTTC
TRBV29-1,TRBJ2-3,NA,NA,CSVGGSVSTDTQYF,TGCAGCGTTGGGGGTAGCGTCAGCACAGATACGCAGTATTTT
TRBV9,TRBJ2-1,NA,once,CASSVGIAVPYNEQFF,TGTGCCAGCAGCGTAGGTATAGCGGTTCCCTACAATGAGCAGTTCTTC
TRBV27,TRBJ1-2,NA,NA,CASSFSTVESGYTF,TGTGCCAGCAGTTTTTCCACGGTTGAGTCTGGCTACACCTTC
TRBV11-1,TRBJ2-7,TRBD2,NA,CASSLYSGGYEQYF,TGTGCCAGCAGCTTATATAGCGGGGGTTACGAGCAGTACTTC
TRBV4-3,TRBJ2-3,NA,once,CASSQDRQDTDTQYF,TGCGCCAGCAGCCAAGATCGACAGGACACAGATACGCAGTATTTT
TRBV2,TRBJ2-3,TRBD2,NA,CASRGLADTQYF,TGTGCCAGCAGGGGACTAGCAGATACGCAGTATTTT
TRBV29-1,TRBJ1-1,NA,NA,CSVELQNTEAFF,TGCAGCGTTGAATTACAGAACACTGAAGCTTTCTTT
TRBV30,TRBJ2-5,NA,once,CAWSVTSQETQYF,TGTGCCTGGAGTGTAACTTCCCAAGAGACCCAGTACTTC
TRBV5-6,TRBJ2-1,NA,NA,CASSWGREQFF,TGTGCCAGCAGCTGGGGCCGGGAGCAGTTCTTC
TRBV13,TRBJ2-7,TRBD1,NA,CASSLIGQGKDEQYF,TGTGCCAGCAGCTTAATAGGACAGGGGAAAGACGAGCAGTACTTC
TRBV5-1,TRBJ1-1,NA,once,CASHRESSTEAFF,TGCGCCAGCCACAGGGAGTCGAGCACTGAAGCTTTCTTT
TRBV6-6,TRBJ2-7,NA,NA,CASSYLPEPNEQYF,TGTGCCAGCAGTTACCTTCCAGAGCCAAACGAGCAGTACTTC
TRBV2,TRBJ1-4,TRBD1,NA,CASSGPGQGPTNEKLFF,TGTGCCAGCAGTGGACCCGGACAGGGCCCAACTAATGAAAAACTGTTTTTT
TRBV9,TRBJ1-1,TRBD1,NA,CASSVDGTATEAFF,TGTGCCAGCAGCGTAGATGGGACAGCCACTGAAGCTTTCTTT
TRBV5-6,TRBJ1-3,NA,NA,CASSFQGENSGNTIYF,TGTGCCAGCAGCTTCCAGGGAGAGAACTCTGGAAACACCATATATTTT
TRBV5-5,TRBJ1-1,NA,NA,CASSLGLGATEAFF,TGTGCCAGCAGCTTGGGACTGGGAGCCACTGAAGCTTTCTTT
TRBV5-1,TRBJ2-1,NA,NA,CASSLLGDHYNEQFF,TGCGCCAGCAGCTTGTTAGGGGACCACTACAATGAGCAGTTCTTC
TRBV4-1,TRBJ2-7,NA,NA,CASSQGTMGSYEQYF,TGCGCCAGCAGCCAAGGAACCATGGGGAGCTACGAGCAGTACTTC
TRBV29-1,TRBJ1-2,TRBD1,NA,CSAGPQGAYGYTF,TGCAGCGCTGGCCCGCAGGGGGCCTATGGCTACACCTTC
TRBV28,TRBJ2-7,NA,NA,CASSGRLGYEQYF,TGTGCCAGCAGCGGCAGGCTGGGGTACGAGCAGTACTTC
TRBV9,TRBJ2-1,TRBD2,NA,CASTPSGSGVSYNEQFF,TGTGCCAGCACCCCTAGCGGGAGTGGTGTGTCCTACAATGAGCAGTTCTTC
TRBV7-9,TRBJ1-1,TRBD1,NA,CASSSLQGETEAFF,TGTGCCAGCAGCTCATTACAGGGGGAGACTGAAGCTTTCTTT
TRBV6-1,TRBJ1-2,TRBD1,NA,CASSEASEGAGYGYTF,TGTGCCAGCAGTGAAGCCTCCGAGGGGGCCGGCTATGGCTACACCTTC
TRBV29-1,TRBJ1-1,NA,NA,CSVEAGVRTEAFF,TGCAGCGTTGAAGCAGGGGTTCGAACTGAAGCTTTCTTT
TRBV30,TRBJ2-2,NA,NA,CAWTLPGLGNTGELFF,TGTGCCTGGACTCTCCCCGGACTGGGGAACACCGGGGAGCTGTTTTTT
TRBV6-1,TRBJ1-1,TRBD1,once,CASIEGQGYTEAFF,TGTGCCAGCATCGAGGGACAGGGATACACTGAAGCTTTCTTT
TRBV9,TRBJ2-7,NA,NA,CASSVADSGYEQYF,TGTGCCAGCAGCGTAGCCGACTCCGGGTACGAGCAGTACTTC
TRBV6-1,TRBJ2-1,TRBD2,NA,CASSTLAGGNGEQFF,TGTGCCAGCAGTACCCTAGCGGGAGGGAACGGAGAGCAGTTCTTC
TRBV27,TRBJ2-7,TRBD2,NA,CASSPRGGLREQYF,TGTGCCAGCAGTCCCCGGGGGGGCCTACGAGAGCAGTACTTC
TRBV30,TRBJ2-1,TRBD2,NA,CAWSGLAGVHNEQFF,TGTGCCTGGAGTGGACTAGCGGGGGTTCACAATGAGCAGTTCTTC
TRBV7-9,TRBJ2-4,NA,NA,CASSLAQGAVTLPKNIQYF,TGTGCCAGCAGCTTAGCGCAAGGGGCGGTAACACTTCCCAAAAACATTCAGTACTTC
TRBV6-5,TRBJ2-1,NA,NA,CASTNGAVSNEQFF,TGTGCCAGCACCAACGGGGCCGTTTCCAATGAGCAGTTCTTC
TRBV5-8,TRBJ2-7,TRBD2,NA,CASSYGTSGNYEQYF,TGTGCCAGCAGCTACGGGACTAGCGGTAACTACGAGCAGTACTTC